This T cell receptor (beta chain) derives from a study of post-analysis software for immune sequencing data. Study context: Relapsing-remitting, secondary progressive and progressive-relapsing forms made up the multiple sclerosis disease courses.

Findings and caveats of the study: Patients with multiple sclerosis recorded significantly lower normalized Chao1 diversity than controls, the study found. Five or six TRBV segments, TRBV5-6, TRBV5-1 and TRBV20-1 among them, were found more frequent in patients than controls.

Germline lookup yields CDR1 SSHAT and CDR2 FNYEAQ (reference sequence). The CDR3 has 15 amino acids. Sequencing libraries made from TCR beta cDNA carried unique molecular identifiers. Via MiXCR, TCRdb re-called the PCR reads, giving one row per CDR3 protein. The table lists about 820,000 distinct CDR3 sequences, roughly 58% of them singletons. A remark on this clonotype: Its antigen is unidentified. An end of the junction does not agree with germline; a read error may underlie this.

This chain joins TRBV7-7 and TRBJ2-1, with TRBD2 identical over 7 bases. The source material was blood. The receptor was derived from a girl between 10 and 17 years old with multiple sclerosis. Here the CDR3 reads CASSPLAAPYNEQFF. The CDR3 DNA reads TGTGCTAGCAGCCCCCTAGCGGCACCCTACAATGAGCAGTTCTTC.